This is a list of T cell receptor beta chains from one sample in a study of blood T cell repertoires in COVID-19. Method: immunoSEQ multiplex PCR; TCRdb's copy keeps in-frame clones and lacks some. The repertoire includes tens of thousands of clones, around nine tenths of them detected once, and 20% to 25% sits in the top ten. Sequencing used peripheral blood. Every receptor here comes from a man aged 50 or older with active COVID-19. The CDR3 runs from the conserved cysteine through the conserved F or W. Each record gives: CDR3 protein, CDR3 DNA, V gene, clone size, D gene, J gene. A D gene is named only where the DNA matches it firmly. The size field is filled for only some rows; it gives once, few, many or a size class.

CASSLGTSGSTGELFF	TGTGCCAGCAGCTTAGGGACTAGCGGTTCCACCGGGGAGCTGTTTTTT	TRBV11-2	.	TRBD2	TRBJ2-2
CTSSLLRAGNEQFF	TGCACCAGCAGCCTCCTGCGGGCCGGCAATGAGCAGTTCTTC	TRBV1	.	.	TRBJ2-1
CASSSPETTNEKLFF	TGTGCCAGCAGCTCCCCCGAGACAACTAATGAAAAACTGTTTTTT	TRBV7-9	.	.	TRBJ1-4
CASSPPDRHITEAFF	TGTGCCAGCTCACCACCGGACAGGCACATCACTGAAGCTTTCTTT	TRBV18	.	TRBD1	TRBJ1-1
CASRREVGNQPQHF	TGTGCCAGTAGAAGGGAGGTAGGCAATCAGCCCCAGCATTTT	TRBV19	.	.	TRBJ1-5
CASSERGNDQPQHF	TGTGCCAGCAGTGAAAGAGGGAACGATCAGCCCCAGCATTTT	TRBV2	.	.	TRBJ1-5
CASSPGQGNTEAFF	TGTGCCAGCAGTCCCGGACAGGGGAACACTGAAGCTTTCTTT	TRBV28	.	TRBD1	TRBJ1-1
CASGRGHGTYEQYF	TGTGCCAGCGGTAGGGGACACGGTACCTACGAGCAGTACTTC	TRBV27	.	.	TRBJ2-7
CASSQDSAGRRYNTEAFF	TGCGCCAGCAGCCAAGATTCGGCAGGCCGGAGGTATAACACTGAAGCTTTCTTT	TRBV4-3	.	.	TRBJ1-1
CASSPFDYEQFF	TGTGCCAGCAGCCCGTTCGACTATGAGCAGTTCTTC	TRBV7-9	.	.	TRBJ2-1
CASSISLAGGADTQYF	TGTGCCAGCAGCATCTCACTAGCGGGAGGTGCAGATACGCAGTATTTT	TRBV7-9	.	TRBD2	TRBJ2-3
CASSVTGGGSETQYF	TGCGCCAGCAGCGTTACAGGGGGCGGCTCTGAGACCCAGTACTTC	TRBV4-1	.	TRBD1	TRBJ2-5
CASSEKDRETQYF	TGTGCCAGCAGTGAGAAGGACAGGGAGACCCAGTACTTC	TRBV6-4	many	TRBD1	TRBJ2-5
CASIRQANTGELFF	TGTGCCAGCATAAGACAGGCGAACACCGGGGAGCTGTTTTTT	TRBV6-5	.	.	TRBJ2-2
CASSQGVAGPYNEQFF	TGTGCCAGCAGCCAAGGGGTAGCGGGGCCCTACAATGAGCAGTTCTTC	TRBV4-2	few	TRBD2	TRBJ2-1
CASSPGQGVVGNTEAFF	TGTGCCAGCAGCCCGGGACAGGGAGTTGTTGGGAACACTGAAGCTTTCTTT	TRBV28	.	TRBD1	TRBJ1-1
CASTLGLGSYNEQFF	TGTGCCAGCACCCTAGGCCTCGGCTCCTACAATGAGCAGTTCTTC	TRBV18	.	.	TRBJ2-1
CASSRAPGAETQYF	TGTGCCAGCAGCCGGGCCCCAGGGGCGGAGACCCAGTACTTC	TRBV5-5	.	.	TRBJ2-5
CASSYRGSGSVNEQFF	TGTGCCAGCAGCTACAGGGGTAGCGGGAGTGTCAATGAGCAGTTCTTC	TRBV5-8	.	TRBD2	TRBJ2-1
CAWSRGKGLGDTQYF	TGTGCCTGGAGTCGGGGAAAGGGCCTTGGAGATACGCAGTATTTT	TRBV30	.	.	TRBJ2-3
CASSYREALYNEQFF	TGTGCCAGCAGCTACCGGGAGGCGTTATACAATGAGCAGTTCTTC	TRBV11-3	few	TRBD2	TRBJ2-1
CAGGGANGYTF	TGTGCCGGAGGGGGCGCGAATGGCTACACCTTC	TRBV28	.	TRBD1	TRBJ1-2
CASNGGGRSTQYF	TGTGCCAGCAACGGGGGGGGTCGAAGTACGCAGTATTTT	TRBV11-3	.	TRBD2	TRBJ2-3
CASSSGGLAQETQYF	TGTGCCAGCAGCTCAGGGGGGCTAGCGCAAGAGACCCAGTACTTC	TRBV7-3	once	.	TRBJ2-5
CASRDRTDTQYF	TGTGCCAGCCGTGACAGGACAGATACGCAGTATTTT	TRBV12-3/TRBV12-4	.	.	TRBJ2-3
CASSLGGSEQFF	TGTGCCAGCAGTTTGGGCGGGAGTGAGCAGTTCTTC	TRBV12-3/TRBV12-4	once	TRBD2	TRBJ2-1
CASSFERSSTDTQYF	TGTGCCAGCAGCTTTGAGCGGTCTAGCACAGATACGCAGTATTTT	TRBV7-3	once	.	TRBJ2-3
CASSGYNRDEQFF	TGTGCCAGCAGTGGGTACAACAGGGATGAGCAGTTCTTC	TRBV28	.	.	TRBJ2-1
CASSLGRGVVQETQYF	TGTGCCAGCAGCTTAGGTCGGGGTGTGGTCCAAGAGACCCAGTACTTC	TRBV7-7	.	.	TRBJ2-5
CASARQIRDSQGQYF	TGCGCCAGCGCTCGGCAAATCCGGGACTCCCAGGGGCAGTACTTC	TRBV5-1	.	.	TRBJ2-7
CASSLEWPNSPLHF	TGTGCCAGCAGCTTAGAGTGGCCTAATTCACCCCTCCACTTT	TRBV11-3	.	.	TRBJ1-6
CASTTGTSGTEQYF	TGTGCCAGCACTACCGGGACTAGCGGAACAGAGCAGTACTTC	TRBV18	.	TRBD2	TRBJ2-7
CATQGVKNTEAFF	TGTGCCACCCAGGGGGTTAAGAACACTGAAGCTTTCTTT	TRBV11-3	.	TRBD1	TRBJ1-1
CASSLQGNPYEQYF	TGTGCCAGCAGTCTCCAGGGGAACCCCTACGAGCAGTACTTC	TRBV6-5	once	.	TRBJ2-7
CSAFTGTEAFF	TGCAGTGCTTTCACAGGGACCGAAGCTTTCTTT	TRBV20-1	.	.	TRBJ1-1
CASSPGEGKGEQFF	TGTGCCAGCAGCCCGGGGGAAGGGAAGGGTGAGCAGTTCTTC	TRBV11-2	.	.	TRBJ2-1
CASSLALAGDDEQFF	TGTGCCAGCAGTTTGGCATTAGCGGGAGACGATGAGCAGTTCTTC	TRBV28	.	TRBD2	TRBJ2-1
CASSLGQGHISYEQYF	TGTGCCAGCTCACTGGGACAGGGGCACATCTCCTACGAGCAGTACTTC	TRBV18	.	TRBD1	TRBJ2-7
CASSIVTNTGELFF	TGTGCCAGTAGTATAGTCACGAACACCGGGGAGCTGTTTTTT	TRBV19	many	.	TRBJ2-2
CASGEGHTNTGELFF	TGCGCCAGCGGCGAGGGACATACGAACACCGGGGAGCTGTTTTTT	TRBV4-3	.	.	TRBJ2-2
CASSLPGLLTGELFF	TGTGCCAGCAGCCTTCCAGGACTACTCACCGGGGAGCTGTTTTTT	TRBV13	.	.	TRBJ2-2
CASEPPGLADSFNEQFF	TGTGCCAGCGAACCACCGGGACTAGCGGACAGTTTCAATGAGCAGTTCTTC	TRBV25-1	once	TRBD2	TRBJ2-1
CASSLLGTAAYEQYF	TGTGCCAGCAGCTTACTTGGGACTGCAGCTTACGAGCAGTACTTC	TRBV11-2	few	.	TRBJ2-7
CASSVAFGSSYEQYF	TGTGCCAGCAGCGTAGCTTTCGGGAGCTCCTACGAGCAGTACTTC	TRBV9	.	.	TRBJ2-7
CASSLVRLETQYF	TGTGCCAGCAGCTTGGTCAGGTTAGAGACCCAGTACTTC	TRBV5-6	.	.	TRBJ2-5
CASSEGGQGYEQYF	TGTGCCAGCAGCGAGGGAGGACAGGGCTACGAGCAGTACTTC	TRBV9	.	TRBD1	TRBJ2-7
CASSQETAKGPGNTIYF	TGCGCCAGCAGCCAAGAAACCGCCAAGGGGCCTGGAAACACCATATATTTT	TRBV4-1	once	.	TRBJ1-3
CAGGTGNSGGELFF	TGTGCTGGCGGGACAGGGAACAGTGGCGGGGAGCTGTTTTTT	TRBV12-5	.	TRBD1	TRBJ2-2
CASLYRAGGPHEQYF	TGTGCCAGCCTTTACAGAGCGGGAGGGCCCCACGAGCAGTACTTC	TRBV2	few	TRBD2	TRBJ2-7
CASTRAGGNNEQFF	TGTGCCAGCACCAGAGCGGGAGGGAACAATGAGCAGTTCTTC	TRBV13	.	TRBD2	TRBJ2-1
CASSLAWEGTGANVLTF	TGTGCCAGCAGCTTAGCCTGGGAGGGAACTGGGGCCAACGTCCTGACTTTC	TRBV7-9	.	TRBD2	TRBJ2-6
CASSFGGWGTDTQYF	TGTGCCAGCAGCTTCGGGGGTTGGGGCACAGATACGCAGTATTTT	TRBV11-1	.	.	TRBJ2-3
CASSQDRAGARIF	TGCGCCAGCAGCCAAGATAGAGCCGGAGCGAGGATCTTC	TRBV4-1	.	.	TRBJ2-1
CASSYASRGDYEQYF	TGTGCCAGCAGTTACGCCTCCAGGGGGGATTACGAGCAGTACTTC	TRBV6-5	.	.	TRBJ2-7
CASSLTGDYGYTF	TGTGCCAGCAGCTTAACAGGGGACTATGGCTACACCTTC	TRBV7-2	.	TRBD1	TRBJ1-2
CASSPGGLAEETQYF	TGCGCCAGCAGCCCGGGGGGACTAGCTGAAGAGACCCAGTACTTC	TRBV5-1	.	TRBD2	TRBJ2-5
CAWSIGTSGRSTDTQYF	TGTGCCTGGAGTATCGGGACTAGCGGGAGGAGCACAGATACGCAGTATTTT	TRBV30	.	TRBD2	TRBJ2-3
CASSLVGSSGSSDGELFF	TGTGCCAGCAGCTTAGTAGGGTCTAGCGGGAGTTCAGACGGGGAGCTGTTTTTT	TRBV7-3	.	TRBD2	TRBJ2-2